The 6 T cell receptor beta chains in this list originate from one sample, sequenced in a study of blood T cells in healthy people across ages. A sample-barcoded 5' primer and a J-beta primer mix were used in a second PCR of roughly 6 to 12 cycles. MiXCR, run by TCRdb on the 5' RACE reads, gives a single entry per CDR3 protein. Altogether approximately 800,000 distinct CDR3 sequences are present, over 45% being singletons, with the ten largest covering around 22%. Source material: blood. These receptors were obtained from a man aged 25-45 years in good health.

This clonotype showed up many times. The rearrangement links TRBV29-1 to TRBJ2-3; D not certain. The V and J ends lost 3 bases and 5 bases respectively, with 3 bases between them. Germline CDR1 reads SQVTM; CDR2 reads ANQGSEA. There are 10 residues in the CDR3. The CDR3 bases are TGCAGCGTTGATCAAGATACGCAGTATTTT. This translates into CSVDQDTQYF.

The chain employs TRBV6-2 or TRBV6-3 and TRBJ2-1, with TRBD2 matching 7 bases. This CDR3 contains 14 residues. In germline, CDR1 is MNHEY, CDR2 SVGEGT. Trimming at V came to 4 bases and at J to 10 bases, leaving 10 bases not matched to a gene. The CDR3 bases are TGTGCCAGCAGTTTGCCTAGCGGCCCGGGGGAGCAGTTCTTC. Encoded protein: CASSLPSGPGEQFF.

V usage is TRBV20-1 and J usage is TRBJ1-6; D is unresolved. This CDR3 has 12 amino acids. Germline V gene lookup returns CDR1 DFQATT and CDR2 SNEGSKA (reference sequence). Trimming shortened V by 1 base and J by 7 bases, and 5 bases separated the two germline ends. CDR3 protein: CSARVGNSPLHF. CDR3 nucleotide sequence: TGCAGTGCTAGAGTCGGGAATTCACCCCTCCACTTT.

The rearrangement joins TRBV6-1 to TRBJ2-3, with 12 bases aligning to TRBD2. The CDR3 covers 15 residues. After removal of 7 bases from V and 4 bases from J, the junction contained 6 bases not matched to a gene. Germline CDR1 and CDR2: MNHNS and SASEGT. The CDR3, as DNA: TGTGCCAGCACCTCTAGCGGGAGGGTGGCAGATACGCAGTATTTT. It codes for CASTSSGRVADTQYF.

This sequence joins TRBV5-1 and TRBJ2-7; D remains ambiguous. This CDR3 is built from 16 residues. The germline CDR1 and CDR2 sequences are SGHRS and YFSETQ. V shed 1 base and J shed 0 bases, with 14 bases lying between them. This CDR3 reads CASSLTFEFDSYEQYF. Written as DNA, the CDR3 is TGCGCCAGCAGCTTGACCTTTGAATTCGACTCCTACGAGCAGTACTTC.

In this sample, this clonotype turned up a few times. J is TRBJ2-1 and V is TRBV5-4; 10 bases are shared with TRBD2. V dropped 2 bases and J dropped 4; count of bases not matched to a gene: 3. The CDR3 loop spans 15 amino acids. Germline V lookup: CDR1 SGHNT, CDR2 YYREEE (reference sequence). The CDR3 reads CASSFGLAVYNEQFF. CDR3 nucleotides: TGTGCCAGCAGCTTCGGACTAGCGGTTTACAATGAGCAGTTCTTC.